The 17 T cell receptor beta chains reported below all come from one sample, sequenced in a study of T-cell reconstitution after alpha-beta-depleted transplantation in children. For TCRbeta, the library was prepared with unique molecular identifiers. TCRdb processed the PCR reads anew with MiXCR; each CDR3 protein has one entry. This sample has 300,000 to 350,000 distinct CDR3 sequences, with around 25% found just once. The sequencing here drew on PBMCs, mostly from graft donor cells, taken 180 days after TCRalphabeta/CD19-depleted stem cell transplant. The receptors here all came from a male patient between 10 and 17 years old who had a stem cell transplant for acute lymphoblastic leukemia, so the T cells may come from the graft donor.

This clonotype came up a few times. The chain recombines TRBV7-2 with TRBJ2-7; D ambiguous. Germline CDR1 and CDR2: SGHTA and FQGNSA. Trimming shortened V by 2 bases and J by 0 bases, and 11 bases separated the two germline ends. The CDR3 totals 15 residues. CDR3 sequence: CASSLKFSGSYEQYF. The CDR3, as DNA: TGTGCCAGCAGCTTAAAATTTTCAGGCTCCTACGAGCAGTACTTC.

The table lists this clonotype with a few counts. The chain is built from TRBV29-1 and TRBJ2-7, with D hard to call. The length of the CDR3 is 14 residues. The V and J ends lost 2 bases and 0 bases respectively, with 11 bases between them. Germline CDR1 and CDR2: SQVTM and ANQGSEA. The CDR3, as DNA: TGCAGCGTTGAAACGGCTGCCGTCTCCTACGAGCAGTACTTC. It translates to CSVETAAVSYEQYF.

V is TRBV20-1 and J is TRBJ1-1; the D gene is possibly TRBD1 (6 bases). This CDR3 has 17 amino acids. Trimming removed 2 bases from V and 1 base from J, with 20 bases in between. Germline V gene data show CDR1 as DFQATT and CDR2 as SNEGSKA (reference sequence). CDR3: CSARSTRRGAGNTEAFF. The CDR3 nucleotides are TGCAGTGCTAGATCCACTCGACGGGGGGCTGGGAACACTGAAGCTTTCTTT.

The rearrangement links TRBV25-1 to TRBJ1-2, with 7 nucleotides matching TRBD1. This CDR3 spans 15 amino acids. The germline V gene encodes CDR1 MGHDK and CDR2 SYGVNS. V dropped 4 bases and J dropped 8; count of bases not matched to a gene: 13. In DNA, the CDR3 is TGTGCCAGCAGTGTTCACAGGGGCCGGGCGTCGGGCTACACCTTC. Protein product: CASSVHRGRASGYTF.

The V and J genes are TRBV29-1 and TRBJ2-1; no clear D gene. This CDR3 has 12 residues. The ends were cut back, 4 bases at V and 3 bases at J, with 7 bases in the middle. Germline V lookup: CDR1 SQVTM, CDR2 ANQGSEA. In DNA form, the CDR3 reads TGCAGCGTTGGGGTACTCTACAATGAGCAGTTCTTC. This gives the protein CSVGVLYNEQFF.

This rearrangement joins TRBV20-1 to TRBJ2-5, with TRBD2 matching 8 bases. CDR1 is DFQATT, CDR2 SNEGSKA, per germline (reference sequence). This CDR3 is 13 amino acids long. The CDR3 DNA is TGCACCATTTGGGGCGGGGGGTGGGAGACCCAGTACTTC. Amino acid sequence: CTIWGGGWETQYF.

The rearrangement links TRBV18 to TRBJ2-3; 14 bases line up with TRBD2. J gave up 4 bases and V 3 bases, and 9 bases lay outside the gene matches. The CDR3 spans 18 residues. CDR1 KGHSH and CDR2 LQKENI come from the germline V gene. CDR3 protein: CASSPRLAGGPSADTQYF. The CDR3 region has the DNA TGTGCCAGCTCACCCCGACTAGCGGGAGGGCCCTCGGCAGATACGCAGTATTTT.

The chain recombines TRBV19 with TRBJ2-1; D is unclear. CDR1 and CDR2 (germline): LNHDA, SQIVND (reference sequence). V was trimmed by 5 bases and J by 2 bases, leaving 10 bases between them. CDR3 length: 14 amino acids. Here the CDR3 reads CASSQRQTYNEQFF. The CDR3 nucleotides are TGTGCCAGTAGTCAAAGGCAGACCTACAATGAGCAGTTCTTC.

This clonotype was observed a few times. Here the CDR3 reads CSARDLGLLEQYF. For the CDR3, the DNA is TGCAGTGCTAGAGATCTAGGACTACTCGAGCAGTACTTC. The rearrangement uses TRBV20-1 and TRBJ2-7; possibly TRBD2 for D (6 bases). This CDR3 spans 13 amino acids. Germline CDR1 and CDR2: DFQATT and SNEGSKA (reference sequence). V dropped 0 bases and J dropped 6 bases, with 12 bases sitting between them.

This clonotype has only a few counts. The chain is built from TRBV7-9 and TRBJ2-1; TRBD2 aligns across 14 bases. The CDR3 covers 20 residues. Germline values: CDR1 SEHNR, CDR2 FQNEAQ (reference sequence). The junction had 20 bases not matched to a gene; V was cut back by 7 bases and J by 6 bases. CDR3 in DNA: TGTGCCAGCATCCTACCCCAGGGACTAGCGGGAGTTAGGTTTGGCAATGAGCAGTTCTTC. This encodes CASILPQGLAGVRFGNEQFF.

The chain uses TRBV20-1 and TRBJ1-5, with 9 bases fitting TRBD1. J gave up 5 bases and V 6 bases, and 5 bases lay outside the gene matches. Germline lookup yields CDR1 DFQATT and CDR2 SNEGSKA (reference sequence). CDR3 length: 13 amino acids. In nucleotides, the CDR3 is TGCAGTGCGACCGGACAGGGGCATCAGCCCCAGCATTTT. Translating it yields CSATGQGHQPQHF.

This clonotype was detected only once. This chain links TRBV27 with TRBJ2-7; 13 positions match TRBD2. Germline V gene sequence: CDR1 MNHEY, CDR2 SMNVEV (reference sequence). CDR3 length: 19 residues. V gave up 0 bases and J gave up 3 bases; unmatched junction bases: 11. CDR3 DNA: TGTGCCAGCAGTTTATCACTAGCGGGAGGGCCTCACTCTCTCTACGAGCAGTACTTC. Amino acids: CASSLSLAGGPHSLYEQYF.

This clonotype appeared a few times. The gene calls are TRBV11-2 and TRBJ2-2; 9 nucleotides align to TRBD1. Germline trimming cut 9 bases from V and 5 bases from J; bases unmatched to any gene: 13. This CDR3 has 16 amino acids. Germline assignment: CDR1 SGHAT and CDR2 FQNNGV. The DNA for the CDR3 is TGTGCCAGTACAGGGGGCGCCGGGTTAAGTACCGGGGAGCTGTTTTTT. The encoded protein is CASTGGAGLSTGELFF.

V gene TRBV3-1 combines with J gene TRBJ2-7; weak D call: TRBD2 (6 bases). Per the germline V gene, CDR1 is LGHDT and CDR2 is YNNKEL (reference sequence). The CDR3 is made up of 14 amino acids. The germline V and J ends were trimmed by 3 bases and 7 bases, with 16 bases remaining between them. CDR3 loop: CASSQLTSRIEQYF. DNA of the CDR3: TGTGCCAGCAGCCAGCTTACTAGCCGAATTGAGCAGTACTTC.

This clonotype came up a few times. CDR3 coding DNA: TGTGCCAGCAGTGCCCCATTGTTAGCGGCCCCTGGCTACGAGCAGTACTTC. Translation: CASSAPLLAAPGYEQYF. V usage is TRBV6-1 and J usage is TRBJ2-7; D might be TRBD2 (6 bases). Germline V gene lookup returns CDR1 MNHNS and CDR2 SASEGT. This CDR3 is 17 amino acids long. V gave up 4 bases and J gave up 3 bases, with 22 bases separating them.

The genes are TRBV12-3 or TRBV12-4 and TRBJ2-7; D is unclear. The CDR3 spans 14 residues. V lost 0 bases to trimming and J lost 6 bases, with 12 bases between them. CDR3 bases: TGTGCCAGCAGTTTAGCGAACGTTCCCTCCGAGCAGTACTTC. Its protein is CASSLANVPSEQYF.

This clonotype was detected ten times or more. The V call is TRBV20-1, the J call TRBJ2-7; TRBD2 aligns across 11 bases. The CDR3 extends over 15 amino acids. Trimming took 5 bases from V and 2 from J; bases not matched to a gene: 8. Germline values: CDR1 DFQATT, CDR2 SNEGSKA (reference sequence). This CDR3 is CSARVSTSGTYEQYF. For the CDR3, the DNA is TGCAGTGCTCGGGTCTCGACTAGCGGGACCTACGAGCAGTACTTC.